This paragraph covers one T cell receptor (beta chain) sequence. The CDR3 contains 16 residues. Looked up from germline, CDR1 is MNHEY and CDR2 is SMNVEV (reference sequence). These data originate in a study of T cells expressing NK-cell markers. Study at large: The authors sequenced eight donors, of whom seven were HCMV-seropositive and one was seronegative.

TCRdb re-analyzed the 5' RACE reads; it lists each CDR3 protein once, without DNA. The table for this sample gives 150,000 to 180,000 distinct CDR3 sequences. Material: blood T cells: a sorted CD56 or NKG2C T cell subset, CD4+ or CD8+ T cells, or bulk PBMC T cells (not recorded which). The TCR was taken from a woman aged 45-59 years in good health. This rearrangement joins TRBV27 to TRBJ1-6; TCRdb selects TRBD1, and the lack of DNA leaves this call unchecked. The CDR3 region is CTSTWGGFSYNSPLHF.